The 18 T cell receptor beta chains listed next were all sequenced from one sample in a study of cytomegalovirus exposure and HLA in healthy donors. Primers for the PCR totalled 60 Vbeta and 13 Jbeta. The assay was immunoSEQ multiplex PCR, and TCRdb's table has in-frame clones only and misses some. The sample records approximately 190,000 clones, 81% being singletons. Sequencing used PBMCs. These receptors were obtained from a man aged 45 to 65 in good health and CMV-seronegative.

For the CDR3, the DNA is TGTGCCAGCAGTCTAACAGGGGGCGGTCAGCCCCAGCATTTT. Translated, it gives CASSLTGGGQPQHF. The chain is built from TRBV6-1 and TRBJ1-5, with 9 bases identical to TRBD1. The J segment lost 6 bases and the V segment lost 5 bases, leaving 5 bases of the junction unmatched. CDR1 is MNHNS, CDR2 SASEGT, per germline. CDR3 length equals 14 residues.

This clone occurred a few times. V gene TRBV5-6 combines with J gene TRBJ2-2, with a tentative D call TRBD2 (5 bases). Germline V gives CDR1 SGHDT, CDR2 YYEEEE. This CDR3 contains 16 residues. The V and J ends lost 0 bases and 4 bases respectively, with 13 bases between them. CDR3 nucleotides: TGTGCCAGCAGCTTGGCGAGGGTAGGACTCACCGGGGAGCTGTTTTTT. This sequence encodes CASSLARVGLTGELFF.

The chain recombines TRBV19 with TRBJ1-1; the D gene is possibly TRBD1 (6 bases). Trimming removed 7 bases at V and 2 bases at J, with 17 bases between. The CDR3 loop spans 15 amino acids. Germline V gene lookup returns CDR1 LNHDA and CDR2 SQIVND (reference sequence). The CDR3 here is CASTRLGQRNTEAFF. CDR3 bases: TGTGCCAGTACCCGTTTAGGACAGAGAAACACTGAAGCTTTCTTT.

CDR3 bases: TGTGCCAGCAGTGAAGGTACTCTGAGGACTGAAGCTTTCTTT. Protein product: CASSEGTLRTEAFF. The J gene is TRBJ1-1, the V gene TRBV6-1; D not certain. Germline V gene sequence: CDR1 MNHNS, CDR2 SASEGT. Trimming stripped 1 base from V and 5 bases from J, with 11 bases between. This CDR3 is 14 amino acids long.

This chain connects TRBV4-3 to TRBJ2-2; TRBD2 agrees at 9 bases. The germline gives CDR1 LGHNA, CDR2 YSLEER. The CDR3 contains 17 residues. Trimming took 0 bases from V and 2 from J; bases not matched to a gene: 4. CDR3 nucleotide sequence: TGCGCCAGCAGCCAAGAGTGGCTAGCGGGAAACACCGGGGAGCTGTTTTTT. This codes for CASSQEWLAGNTGELFF.

The V gene is TRBV6-6, the J gene TRBJ2-3, with 9 bases that match TRBD2. Germline V CDR1 and CDR2: MNHNY, SVGAGI (reference sequence). Trimming at V came to 6 bases and at J to 7 bases, leaving 14 bases not matched to a gene. The CDR3 spans 16 residues. The CDR3 protein is CASRTSRASGENTQYF. CDR3 bases: TGTGCCAGCAGAACCTCAAGGGCTAGCGGGGAAAATACGCAGTATTTT.

This sequence joins TRBV29-1 and TRBJ1-2; 7 nucleotides line up with TRBD1. V lost 6 bases and J lost 8; bases outside the gene matches: 3. Germline V gives CDR1 SQVTM, CDR2 ANQGSEA. The CDR3 covers 10 residues. The CDR3 coding sequence is TGCAGCGTCGAGGGGGCGGGCTACACCTTC. Protein sequence: CSVEGAGYTF.

This sequence joins TRBV15 and TRBJ1-2; D remains ambiguous. The V and J ends lost 6 bases and 2 bases respectively, with 10 bases between them. The CDR3 loop spans 13 amino acids. CDR1 is LNHNV, CDR2 YYDKDF, per germline (reference sequence). The CDR3, as DNA: TGTGCCACCAGTCCCACGGGAAACTATGGCTACACCTTC. Residues: CATSPTGNYGYTF.

The gene calls are TRBV29-1 and TRBJ2-1; the match to TRBD2 covers 9 bases. V shed 5 bases, J shed 4 bases, and the junction held 3 bases outside the gene matches. Germline lookup yields CDR1 SQVTM and CDR2 ANQGSEA. The CDR3 length is 13 residues. The DNA for the CDR3 is TGCAGCGTTAGCGGGGGGTCGTACAATGAGCAGTTCTTC. Protein sequence: CSVSGGSYNEQFF.

The chain couples TRBV15 to TRBJ2-5; TRBD2 matches 7 bases. V shed 5 bases, J shed 6 bases, and the junction held 15 bases outside the gene matches. Germline CDR1 is LNHNV and CDR2 is YYDKDF (reference sequence). The CDR3 spans 16 residues. The CDR3 DNA reads TGTGCCACCAGCGCCGGCGGGGGAAAGTCGAAGCAGACCCAGTACTTC. It specifies CATSAGGGKSKQTQYF.

The rearrangement links TRBV7-9 to TRBJ2-6; D might be TRBD1 (7 bases). Germline V gene lookup returns CDR1 SEHNR and CDR2 FQNEAQ (reference sequence). V was clipped by 5 bases and J by 12 bases, with 23 bases between them. The CDR3 sequence is 16 residues long. CDR3 DNA sequence: TGTGCCAGCAGCCCGGGACAGATTACAATGGGGGGCGTCCTGACTTTC. It is translated as CASSPGQITMGGVLTF.

The chain recombines TRBV2 with TRBJ1-1, with no clear D. V was shortened by 6 bases and J by 1 base, with 12 bases between the two germline ends. Germline assignment: CDR1 SNHLY and CDR2 FYNNEI. This CDR3 comprises 14 residues. CDR3: CASRPGDTNTEAFF. The DNA of the CDR3 is TGTGCCAGCAGGCCCGGGGATACGAACACTGAAGCTTTCTTT.

The chain has TRBV6-1 and TRBJ2-7; the match to TRBD2 covers 7 bases. Per the germline V gene, CDR1 is MNHNS and CDR2 is SASEGT. The CDR3 contains 15 residues. V lost 6 bases, J lost 4 bases, and 12 bases stayed unmatched. DNA for the CDR3: TGTGCCAGCAGGACGGGGGGAGGGTTTCGATACGAGCAGTACTTC. Residues: CASRTGGGFRYEQYF.

The chain carries TRBV19 and TRBJ1-2, with 12 bases matching TRBD1. The CDR3 covers 15 residues. Germline-derived CDR1 and CDR2 are LNHDA and SQIVND (reference sequence). V dropped 3 bases and J dropped 6; count of bases not matched to a gene: 5. The chain's CDR3 is CASSILGQGAHGYTF. In nucleotides, the CDR3 is TGTGCCAGTAGTATCTTGGGACAGGGGGCGCATGGCTACACCTTC.

The rearrangement links TRBV7-9 to TRBJ2-7; 9 bases align to TRBD1. Per germline, CDR1 SEHNR and CDR2 FQNEAQ (reference sequence). There are 15 residues in the CDR3. The junction had 6 bases not matched to a gene; V was cut back by 4 bases and J by 2 bases. Here the CDR3 DNA reads TGTGCCAGCAGCTCCGACAGGGGGATTACCTACGAGCAGTACTTC. Translated, it gives CASSSDRGITYEQYF.

CDR3 sequence reads: CASSFGTRGDTQYF. In DNA, the CDR3 is TGTGCCAGCAGCTTCGGGACAAGAGGGGATACGCAGTATTTT. The chain links TRBV27 to TRBJ2-3, with D tentatively TRBD1 (6 bases). CDR1 is MNHEY, CDR2 SMNVEV, per germline (reference sequence). V was trimmed by 6 bases and J by 6 bases, leaving 16 bases between them. CDR3 length equals 14 residues.

The V and J genes are TRBV15 and TRBJ2-5; D possibly corresponds to TRBD2 (5 bases). V was clipped by 1 base and J by 7 bases, with 7 bases between them. The CDR3 extends over 12 amino acids. Germline lookup yields CDR1 LNHNV and CDR2 YYDKDF (reference sequence). The CDR3, as DNA: TGTGCCACCAGCAGAGTCGAGGGGACCCAGTACTTC. This gives the protein CATSRVEGTQYF.

This clone was detected only once. The chain is built from TRBV6-1 and TRBJ2-7; no reliable D call. Germline V gives CDR1 MNHNS, CDR2 SASEGT. The V gene lost 1 base and the J gene lost 0 bases, with 7 bases spanning the gap. The CDR3 length is 14 residues. DNA of the CDR3: TGTGCCAGCAGTGAAGACACCGACTCCTACGAGCAGTACTTC. It specifies CASSEDTDSYEQYF.